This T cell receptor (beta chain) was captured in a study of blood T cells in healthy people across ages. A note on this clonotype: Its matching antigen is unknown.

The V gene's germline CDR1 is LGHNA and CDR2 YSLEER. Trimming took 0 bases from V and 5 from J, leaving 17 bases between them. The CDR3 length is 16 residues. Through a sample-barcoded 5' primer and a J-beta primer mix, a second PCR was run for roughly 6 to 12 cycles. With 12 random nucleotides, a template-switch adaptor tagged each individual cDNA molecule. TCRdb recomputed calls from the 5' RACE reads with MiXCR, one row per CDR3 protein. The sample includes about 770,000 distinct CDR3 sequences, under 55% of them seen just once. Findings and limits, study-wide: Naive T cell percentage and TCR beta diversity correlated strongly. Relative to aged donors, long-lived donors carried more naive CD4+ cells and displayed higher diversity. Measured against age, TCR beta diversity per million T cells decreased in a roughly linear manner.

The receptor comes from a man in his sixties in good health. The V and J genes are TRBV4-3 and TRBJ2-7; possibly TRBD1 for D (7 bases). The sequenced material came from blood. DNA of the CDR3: TGCGCCAGCAGCCAAGATGGGGGGACAGTGGGCCACGAGCAGTACTTC. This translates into CASSQDGGTVGHEQYF.